The rows below give T cell receptor beta chains drawn from one sample of a study of early T cells in non-severe SARS-CoV-2 infection. MiXCR, run by TCRdb on the 5' RACE reads, gives a single entry per CDR3 protein. The sample has approximately 90,000 distinct CDR3 sequences; 9.5% to 11% are singletons. This specimen was whole blood, taken at baseline. These receptors were obtained from an adult who was a healthcare worker with PCR-confirmed SARS-CoV-2 infection or an uninfected control (not recorded which). CDR3s include the opening cysteine and the closing phenylalanine or tryptophan. The D gene is left open where the match is weak. Size values are once, few and many counts, or a class for expanded clones, and some rows have none.

>TRBJ1-2|many|TRBV6-1|.
CASRRVDGDYGYTF
TGTGCCAGCAGGAGGGTGGATGGGGACTATGGCTACACCTTC
>TRBJ2-3|few|TRBV7-9|.
CASSSSRSDNTDTQYF
TGTGCCAGCAGCTCTAGCCGAAGTGACAACACAGATACGCAGTATTTT
>TRBJ1-1|.|TRBV20-1|.
CSAKGRSTEAFF
TGCAGTGCTAAGGGGAGGTCCACTGAAGCTTTCTTT
>TRBJ2-4|.|TRBV10-3|TRBD1
CAISESEQGKQNIQYF
TGTGCCATCAGTGAGTCGGAACAGGGGAAGCAAAACATTCAGTACTTC
>TRBJ2-1|.|TRBV29-1|.
CSVEGLGGNEQFF
TGCAGCGTTGAAGGGTTAGGGGGCAATGAGCAGTTCTTC
>TRBJ2-3|.|TRBV4-2|TRBD2
CASSQVPGGVTDTQYF
TGTGCCAGCAGCCAAGTACCGGGGGGGGTCACAGATACGCAGTATTTT
>TRBJ2-3|.|TRBV7-6|.
CASSLQTSPIGADTQYF
TGTGCCAGCAGCTTACAGACCTCACCGATTGGGGCAGATACGCAGTATTTT
>TRBJ2-1|.|TRBV6-2/TRBV6-3|TRBD2
CATKLAGGLDEQFF
TGTGCCACCAAACTAGCGGGAGGCCTGGATGAGCAGTTCTTC
>TRBJ2-1|many|TRBV12-3/TRBV12-4|.
CASSLGFFEQFF
TGTGCCAGCAGTTTGGGGTTCTTTGAGCAGTTCTTC
>TRBJ1-1|many|TRBV6-2/TRBV6-3|.
CASSSPRQARGTEAFF
TGTGCCAGCAGTTCACCTAGACAGGCCCGGGGAACTGAAGCTTTCTTT
>TRBJ2-7|.|TRBV4-3|.
CASSQALTGGVYEQYF
TGCGCCAGCAGCCAAGCTCTAACAGGCGGGGTCTACGAGCAGTACTTC
>TRBJ2-3|few|TRBV7-9|TRBD2
CASSLTKFNGREADTQYF
TGTGCCAGCAGCTTAACTAAATTCAATGGACGGGAGGCAGATACGCAGTATTTT
>TRBJ1-5|.|TRBV7-2|TRBD1
CASPWGGTVNQPQHF
TGTGCCAGCCCGTGGGGCGGGACAGTCAATCAGCCCCAGCATTTT
>TRBJ2-1|many|TRBV9|.
CASSVAGVSNEQFF
TGTGCCAGCAGCGTAGCTGGCGTATCCAATGAGCAGTTCTTC
>TRBJ2-3|few|TRBV24-1|.
CATSDPGADTQYF
TGTGCCACCAGTGACCCCGGGGCAGATACGCAGTATTTT
>TRBJ1-6|.|TRBV3-1|.
CASSQGGIPYNSPLHF
TGTGCCAGCAGCCAAGGAGGAATCCCCTATAATTCACCCCTCCACTTT
>TRBJ2-3|few|TRBV10-3|.
CAIKPGGTTDTQYF
TGTGCCATCAAACCGGGTGGGACGACAGATACGCAGTATTTT
>TRBJ2-7|many|TRBV20-1|.
CSARDPEESYEQYF
TGCAGTGCTAGAGATCCGGAGGAGTCCTACGAGCAGTACTTC
>TRBJ2-2|.|TRBV30|.
CAWVERTKPSTGELFF
TGTGCCTGGGTGGAGCGGACCAAACCAAGCACCGGGGAGCTGTTTTTT
>TRBJ2-5|few|TRBV3-1|TRBD2
CASSQGGTSLQTQYF
TGTGCCAGCAGCCAAGGTGGGACTAGCTTACAGACCCAGTACTTC
>TRBJ2-5|few|TRBV7-8|TRBD1
CASSPLRGPETQYF
TGTGCCAGCAGCCCACTGAGGGGGCCGGAGACCCAGTACTTC
>TRBJ2-2|few|TRBV3-1|.
CASSQASGQGELFF
TGTGCCAGCAGCCAAGCATCCGGGCAAGGCGAGCTGTTTTTT
>TRBJ2-7|many|TRBV20-1|.
CSASRRVDEQYF
TGCAGTGCTAGCAGGAGGGTTGACGAGCAGTACTTC
>TRBJ1-1|few|TRBV14|.
CASSRVVASNTEAFF
TGTGCCAGCAGCCGTGTTGTGGCTTCGAACACTGAAGCTTTCTTT
>TRBJ2-7|few|TRBV15|.
CATSRDLPYEQYF
TGTGCCACCAGCAGAGATCTCCCCTACGAGCAGTACTTC
>TRBJ2-2|.|TRBV7-9|.
CASSPQANTGELFF
TGTGCCAGCAGTCCCCAGGCGAACACCGGGGAGCTGTTTTTT
>TRBJ1-6|.|TRBV6-5|TRBD1
CASSRGQGDSPLHF
TGTGCCAGCAGTAGAGGACAGGGGGATTCACCCCTCCACTTT
>TRBJ2-4|few|TRBV7-3|.
CASITEYGSRDIQYF
TGTGCCAGCATCACCGAGTATGGGAGTCGGGACATTCAGTACTTC
>TRBJ2-3|few|TRBV5-6|TRBD2
CASSSLAGAGTDTQYF
TGTGCCAGCAGCTCCCTAGCGGGGGCCGGCACAGATACGCAGTATTTT
>TRBJ2-1|few|TRBV6-4|.
CASSDTDGSYNEQFF
TGTGCCAGCAGTGACACAGACGGGAGTTACAATGAGCAGTTCTTC
>TRBJ2-2|many|TRBV10-3|TRBD2
CAISESAGGSPGELFF
TGTGCCATCAGTGAGTCTGCGGGAGGTTCCCCCGGGGAGCTGTTTTTT
>TRBJ2-3|few|TRBV2|.
CASKSQGLSTDTQYF
TGTGCCAGCAAGTCACAGGGACTTAGCACAGATACGCAGTATTTT